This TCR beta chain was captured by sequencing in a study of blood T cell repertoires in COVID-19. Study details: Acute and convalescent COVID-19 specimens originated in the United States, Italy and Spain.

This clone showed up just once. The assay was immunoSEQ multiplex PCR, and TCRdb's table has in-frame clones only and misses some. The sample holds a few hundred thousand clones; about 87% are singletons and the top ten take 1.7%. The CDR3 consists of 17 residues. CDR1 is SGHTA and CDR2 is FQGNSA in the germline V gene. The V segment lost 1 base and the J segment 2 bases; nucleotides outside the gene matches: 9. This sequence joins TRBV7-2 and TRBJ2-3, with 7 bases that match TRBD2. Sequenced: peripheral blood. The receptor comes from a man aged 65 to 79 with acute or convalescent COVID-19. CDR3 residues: CASSLGGTTLITDTQYF. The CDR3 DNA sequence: TGTGCCAGCAGCTTAGGTGGGACTACATTAATCACAGATACGCAGTATTTT.